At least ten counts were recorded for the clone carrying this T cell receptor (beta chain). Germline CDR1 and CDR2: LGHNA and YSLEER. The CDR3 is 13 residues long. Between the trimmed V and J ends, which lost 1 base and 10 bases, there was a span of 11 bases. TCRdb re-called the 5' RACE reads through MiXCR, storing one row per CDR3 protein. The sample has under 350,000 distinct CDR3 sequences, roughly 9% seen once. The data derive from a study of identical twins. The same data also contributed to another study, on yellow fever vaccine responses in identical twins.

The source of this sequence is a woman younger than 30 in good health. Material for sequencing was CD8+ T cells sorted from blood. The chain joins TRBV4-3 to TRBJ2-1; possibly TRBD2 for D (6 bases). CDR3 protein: CASSQVGGSEQFF. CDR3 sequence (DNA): TGCGCCAGCAGCCAAGTAGGAGGGAGCGAGCAGTTCTTC.